Following are 24 T cell receptor beta chains from one sample sequenced in a study of molecular identifiers for immune sequencing clone quantification. MiXCR was run by TCRdb on the PCR reads, yielding one entry per CDR3 protein. The sample carries approximately 500,000 distinct CDR3 sequences, 25% recorded once. The sample taken for sequencing was naive CD8+ T cells from blood, with Jurkat cell RNA spiked in. Subset defined: FACS-sorted CD8+CD4-CCR7+CD45RA+ naive T cells. These receptors came from a human donor in good health. Some libraries in this study had Jurkat cell RNA spiked in.

This rearrangement joins TRBV7-9 to TRBJ2-1; 13 bases match TRBD2. Germline V lookup: CDR1 SEHNR, CDR2 FQNEAQ (reference sequence). The V gene end was trimmed by 3 bases and the J gene end by 9 bases; junction bases not matched to a gene: 5. This CDR3 is built from 15 residues. CDR3 residues: CASSLGLAGTSEQFF. The CDR3 nucleotides read TGTGCCAGCAGCTTGGGACTAGCGGGGACCAGTGAGCAGTTCTTC.

Concerning this clonotype itself: One end of the junction is discordant with germline, which a read error may explain. The rearrangement links TRBV27 to TRBJ2-3, with 9 bases identical to TRBD1. Germline CDR1 and CDR2: MNHEY and SMNVEV (reference sequence). The CDR3 length is 17 residues. This chain's CDR3 is CVSSPNHRGTGFGTQYF. CDR3 coding DNA: TGTGTCAGCAGCCCGAATCATAGGGGGACAGGGTTTGGCACGCAGTATTTT.

The V gene is TRBV6-1, the J gene TRBJ1-4; 7 bases align to TRBD1. V gave up 3 bases and J gave up 5 bases; unmatched junction bases: 6. Germline loops: CDR1 MNHNS, CDR2 SASEGT. The CDR3 length is 15 residues. Written as DNA, the CDR3 is TGTGCCAGCAGTGAGGAAGGGGGCTACAATGAAAAACTGTTTTTT. Translated, it gives CASSEEGGYNEKLFF.

This clonotype was found many times. The chain has TRBV28 and TRBJ1-1, with D maybe TRBD1 (6 bases). In germline, CDR1 is MDHEN, CDR2 SYDVKM. The CDR3 loop spans 14 amino acids. Trimming shortened V by 3 bases and J by 5 bases, and 13 bases separated the two germline ends. CDR3 sequence reads: CASSFRGAQTEAFF. CDR3 nucleotide sequence: TGTGCCAGCAGTTTCCGGGGGGCGCAGACTGAAGCTTTCTTT.

The chain carries TRBV19 and TRBJ2-2, with TRBD1 matching 7 bases. V gave up 5 bases and J gave up 1 base; unmatched junction bases: 7. Germline-derived CDR1 and CDR2 are LNHDA and SQIVND (reference sequence). The CDR3 consists of 16 residues. CDR3 amino acids: CASSATRQGNTGELFF. CDR3 sequence (DNA): TGTGCCAGTAGTGCGACGCGACAGGGGAACACCGGGGAGCTGTTTTTT. The entire variable domain, with the rest obtained from reference TRBV19 and TRBJ2-2, is as follows: DGGITQSPKYLFRKEGQNVTLSCEQNLNHDAMYWYRQDPGQGLRLIYYSQIVNDFQKGDIAEGYSVSREKKESFPLTVTSAQKNPTAFYLCASSATRQGNTGELFFGEGSRLTVL.

CDR3 sequence (DNA): TGTGCCAGCAGCCAATCATATAGCTACGAGCAGTACTTC. It translates to CASSQSYSYEQYF. The V and J genes are TRBV16 and TRBJ2-7; D gene uncertain. The CDR3 length is 13 residues. Germline CDR1 KGHSY, CDR2 FQNENV. The V and J ends lost 0 bases and 3 bases respectively, with 6 bases between them.

Comment on this clonotype: An end of the junction differs from the germline gene, which may be a read error. CDR3 in DNA: TGTGCCAGCAGCTCCGACAGGGTTTGGGCAGATCCGCAGTATTTT. Translating gives CASSSDRVWADPQYF. This sequence joins TRBV7-9 and TRBJ2-3; 7 bases map to TRBD1. The CDR3 length is 15 residues. From germline, CDR1 is SEHNR and CDR2 FQNEAQ (reference sequence).

This clonotype occurred a few times. The V gene is TRBV12-3 or TRBV12-4, the J gene TRBJ2-5, with TRBD2 as a possible D gene (6 bases). Trimming took 4 bases from V and 0 from J, leaving 18 bases between them. The CDR3 spans 17 residues. CDR3 in amino acids: CASSSPRDRGDQETQYF. The CDR3 DNA follows: TGTGCCAGCAGTTCCCCCCGGGACCGCGGGGACCAAGAGACCCAGTACTTC.

As regards this clonotype: This may arise from a read error, as a much more abundant clone is one base away. This is likely a read error, given that the CDR3 carries no conserved phenylalanine or tryptophan at its end. The chain employs TRBV4-1 and TRBJ2-3; TRBD2 aligns across 12 bases. The CDR3 has 18 residues. The junction had 6 bases not matched to a gene; V was cut back by 2 bases and J by 0 bases. The V gene's germline CDR1 is MGHRA and CDR2 YSYEKL. Here the CDR3 DNA reads TGCGCCAGCAGCCAAACTAGCGGGGGGACCACTAGCACAGATACGCAGTATGTT. Its translation: CASSQTSGGTTSTDTQYV.

Turning to this clonotype: The junction differs from germline at one of its ends, possibly a read error. The V gene is TRBV6-5, the J gene TRBJ2-2, with D possibly being TRBD2 (5 bases). This CDR3 has 13 residues. Germline V gene sequence: CDR1 MNHEY, CDR2 SVGAGI. The CDR3 sequence: CASSYGNTGKLFF. The DNA for the CDR3 is TGTGCCAGCAGTTATGGGAACACCGGGAAGCTGTTTTTT.

This chain connects TRBV6-5 to TRBJ2-7; a possible D gene is TRBD1 (6 bases). The length of the CDR3 is 15 residues. V was cut by 2 bases and J by 6 bases, with 17 bases left in between. In germline, CDR1 is MNHEY, CDR2 SVGAGI. CDR3 in DNA: TGTGCCAGCAGTTACCCCGAACGCCAGGGGACCGAGCAGTACTTC. The encoded protein is CASSYPERQGTEQYF.

The chain combines TRBV7-6 with TRBJ2-2, with D uncertain. This CDR3 is built from 16 residues. CDR1 is SGHVS and CDR2 is FNYEAQ in the germline V gene. With 3 bases removed from V and 1 base from J, the gap between germline ends came to 12 bases. DNA for the CDR3: TGTGCCAGCAGCTTTGTTGGTGCCGGGAACACCGGGGAGCTGTTTTTT. Amino acids: CASSFVGAGNTGELFF.

There are many counts of this clonotype. The chain couples TRBV6-6 to TRBJ1-1, with 7 nucleotides matching TRBD1. Trimming removed 0 bases from V and 1 base from J; junction bases left unmatched: 2. CDR1 and CDR2 from the germline V gene are MNHNY and SVGAGI (reference sequence). This CDR3 has 15 residues. The CDR3 is CASSYSPGGNTEAFF. The DNA of the CDR3 is TGTGCCAGCAGTTACTCACCAGGGGGGAACACTGAAGCTTTCTTT.

This chain's CDR3 is CSAKTLAGFAEAFF. Here the CDR3 DNA reads TGCAGTGCTAAAACGCTTGCGGGTTTCGCTGAAGCTTTCTTT. This chain links TRBV20-1 with TRBJ1-1, with D unclear. The V end lost 4 bases, the J end lost 6 bases, and 18 bases lay between the germline ends. The CDR3 consists of 14 residues. Germline values: CDR1 DFQATT, CDR2 SNEGSKA (reference sequence).

V and J are TRBV19 and TRBJ1-5; D is unresolved. The V and J ends lost 7 bases and 0 bases respectively, with 25 bases between them. The CDR3 is 19 amino acids. The V gene's germline CDR1 is LNHDA and CDR2 SQIVND (reference sequence). The chain's CDR3 is CASTLPSGIDGHSNQPQHF. CDR3 sequence (DNA): TGTGCCAGTACCCTACCTTCCGGGATCGACGGTCATAGCAATCAGCCCCAGCATTTT.

Turning to this clonotype: Given a much more abundant clone one base away, this may be a read error. The CDR3 sequence is CASSLTGTDEKLFF. The DNA for the CDR3 is TGTGCCAGCAGTTTAACGGGGACGGATGAAAAACTGTTTTTT. The rearrangement joins TRBV28 to TRBJ1-4; a possible D gene is TRBD1 (5 bases). Germline V gene sequence: CDR1 MDHEN, CDR2 SYDVKM. Trimming left V 2 bases short and J 6 bases short, with 10 bases between. CDR3 length: 14 amino acids.

This clonotype showed up just a few times. This chain uses TRBV5-8 with TRBJ2-4, with TRBD1 matching 9 bases. This CDR3 is built from 14 residues. The V and J ends lost 4 bases and 6 bases, in that order; junction bases with no gene match: 5. Germline assignment: CDR1 SGHTS and CDR2 YDEGEE. CDR3 coding DNA: TGTGCCAGCAGCCTGACAGGGGGTCTAAACATTCAGTACTTC. Amino acids: CASSLTGGLNIQYF.

This clonotype showed up just a few times. The J gene is TRBJ2-7, the V gene TRBV5-1; a weak D match, TRBD1 (5 bases). Germline V lookup: CDR1 SGHRS, CDR2 YFSETQ. V lost 4 bases and J 0 bases, leaving 20 bases between the germline ends. The CDR3 is 17 residues long. The CDR3: CASSPLVKQTASYEQYF. CDR3 nucleotides: TGCGCCAGCAGCCCCTTGGTCAAGCAGACAGCCTCCTACGAGCAGTACTTC.

This clonotype has a count of ten or more. This chain connects TRBV7-9 to TRBJ2-2, with a possible D match to TRBD2 (6 bases). Trimming removed 4 bases from V and 1 base from J, with 16 bases in between. The CDR3 is 17 amino acids. Germline V gene lookup returns CDR1 SEHNR and CDR2 FQNEAQ (reference sequence). This CDR3 is CASSSQRLEGNTGELFF. Written as DNA, the CDR3 is TGTGCCAGCAGCTCCCAGAGACTAGAAGGGAACACCGGGGAGCTGTTTTTT.

With respect to this clonotype: Mismatch with germline at one junction end may stem from a read error. The chain joins TRBV7-7 to TRBJ2-7, with D possibly TRBD1 on 6 matching bases. This CDR3 has 15 residues. The germline gives CDR1 SSHAT, CDR2 FNYEAQ (reference sequence). The CDR3, as DNA: TGTGCTAGCAGCGAAGGGTGGGGGCCGGGCTACGAGCAGTACTTC. Translation gives CASSEGWGPGYEQYF.

This clonotype was seen ten or more times. The chain recombines TRBV5-1 with TRBJ1-4; 9 nucleotides line up with TRBD1. Germline assignment: CDR1 SGHRS and CDR2 YFSETQ. The CDR3 contains 16 residues. V was clipped by 3 bases and J by 0 bases; unmatched bases: 3. This CDR3 reads CASSWGQGATNEKLFF. In DNA, the CDR3 is TGCGCCAGCAGCTGGGGACAGGGAGCAACTAATGAAAAACTGTTTTTT.

The chain employs TRBV4-3 and TRBJ2-3, with 7 bases matching TRBD2. CDR3 length: 18 residues. Germline V gene lookup returns CDR1 LGHNA and CDR2 YSLEER. The junction had 20 bases not matched to a gene; V was cut back by 0 bases and J by 11 bases. The DNA of the CDR3 is TGCGCCAGCAGCCAAGAGAGTAAATTGGCGGGGGTTAGGAGTGAGCAGTATTTT. Translating it yields CASSQESKLAGVRSEQYF.

Regarding this clonotype: Possible read error: a much larger clone is one base away. The gene calls are TRBV5-1 and TRBJ2-7, with D possibly TRBD2 on 5 matching bases. The CDR3 is 13 amino acids. Looked up from germline, CDR1 is SGHRS and CDR2 is YFSETQ. CDR3 DNA: TGCGCCAGCGGCTTAAGGGAGAATTACGAGCAGTACTTC. Translation gives CASGLRENYEQYF.

The V gene is TRBV4-2, the J gene TRBJ2-7, with 9 bases identical to TRBD1. With 3 bases clipped from V and 2 bases from J, the junction kept 5 bases outside the gene matches. The CDR3 covers 15 residues. Germline CDR1 reads LGHNA; CDR2 reads YNFKEQ. The CDR3 loop is CASSQETGGTYEQYF. As DNA, the CDR3 is TGTGCCAGCAGCCAGGAGACAGGGGGAACCTACGAGCAGTACTTC.